This T cell receptor beta chain was found in a study of regulatory T cells in long-lasting Graves disease. Whole-study findings and limits: Persistent patients had a count of shared public clonotypes (approximately 3,000) that exceeded that of new patients (about 930).

Regarding this clonotype: Its antigen remains unidentified.

This CDR3 is built from 20 residues. Germline values: CDR1 KGHDR, CDR2 SFDVKD. V was pared by 3 bases and J by 8 bases, with 17 bases of the junction left unmatched. This sample's time point: newly diagnosed GD, antithyroid drugs for less than 3 months. TCR sequences were obtained from RNA taken from PBMCs. In building TCR beta libraries, iRepertoire HTBI primers were used together with Arm-PCR of CDR3 regions. MiXCR was run by TCRdb on the multiplex PCR reads, yielding one entry per CDR3 protein. The sample contains 600,000 to 650,000 distinct CDR3 sequences, around 17% of which appear only once. This same sample was also taken into another study, of T cells in Graves' hyperthyroidism and ophthalmopathy. As that study records: Primed by the HTBI set, a first-round RT-PCR was run on the TCR CDR3. With a median lead of 6.5 months before onset, the model predicted ophthalmopathy.

This clonotype was sampled from a woman aged 30 to 39 with Graves disease. This sample comprised peripheral blood mononuclear cells (PBMCs), obtained at new diagnosis, from a patient treated with antithyroid drugs. The V call is TRBV24-1, the J call TRBJ2-1, with TRBD2 matching 14 bases. The CDR3 sequence is CATSDPRPRLAGGPVDEQFF. CDR3 DNA: TGTGCCACCAGTGATCCGCGCCCCCGACTAGCGGGAGGGCCGGTCGATGAGCAGTTCTTC.